This TCR beta chain was sequenced during a study of T cells in localized non-small cell lung cancer. Only in-frame clones appear in the TCRdb table, and some are missing; sequencing was by immunoSEQ multiplex PCR. The repertoire holds 50,000 to 65,000 clones, with 80% as singletons. V was clipped by 3 bases and J by 3 bases, with 6 bases between them. The V gene's germline CDR1 is SGHNT and CDR2 YYREEE (reference sequence). The CDR3 has 12 amino acids. The source was PBMCs, collected before any cancer treatment. The receptor was isolated from a woman aged 40 to 75 with stage II lung adenocarcinoma. The chain couples TRBV5-4 to TRBJ2-5; a possible D gene is TRBD1 (5 bases). CDR3 sequence (DNA): TGTGCCAGCAGCTCCAGGGAAGAGACCCAGTACTTC. It translates to CASSSREETQYF.